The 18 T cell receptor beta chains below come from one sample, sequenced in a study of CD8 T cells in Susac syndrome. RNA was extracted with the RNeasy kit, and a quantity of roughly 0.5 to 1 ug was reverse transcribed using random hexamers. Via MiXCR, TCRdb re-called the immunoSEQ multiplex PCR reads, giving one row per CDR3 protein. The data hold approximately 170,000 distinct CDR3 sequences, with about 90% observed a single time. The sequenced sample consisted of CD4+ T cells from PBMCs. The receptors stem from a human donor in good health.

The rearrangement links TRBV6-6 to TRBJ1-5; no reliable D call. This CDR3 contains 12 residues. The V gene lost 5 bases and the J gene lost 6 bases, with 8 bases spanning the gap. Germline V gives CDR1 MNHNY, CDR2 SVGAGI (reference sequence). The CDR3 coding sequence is TGTGCCAGCAGTACAGACGGTCAGCCCCAGCATTTT. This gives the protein CASSTDGQPQHF.

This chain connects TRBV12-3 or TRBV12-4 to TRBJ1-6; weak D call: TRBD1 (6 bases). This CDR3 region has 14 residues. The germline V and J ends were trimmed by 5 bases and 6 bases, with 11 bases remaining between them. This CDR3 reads CASSMTGPNSPLHF. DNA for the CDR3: TGTGCCAGCAGTATGACAGGTCCTAATTCACCCCTCCACTTT.

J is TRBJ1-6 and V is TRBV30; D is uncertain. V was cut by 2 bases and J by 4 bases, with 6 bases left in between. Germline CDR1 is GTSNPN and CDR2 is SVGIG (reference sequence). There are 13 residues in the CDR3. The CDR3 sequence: CAWSLAYNSPLHF. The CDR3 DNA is TGTGCCTGGAGTTTGGCGTATAATTCACCCCTCCACTTT.

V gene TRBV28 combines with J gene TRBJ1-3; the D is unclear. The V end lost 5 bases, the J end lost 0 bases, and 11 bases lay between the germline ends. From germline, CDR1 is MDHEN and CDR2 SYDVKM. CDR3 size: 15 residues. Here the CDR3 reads CASSPTLSSGNTIYF. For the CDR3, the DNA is TGTGCCAGCAGTCCAACACTTAGCTCTGGAAACACCATATATTTT.

CDR3 sequence (DNA): TGTGCCAGCAGCCCCCCCGGGGGTAGGGGCACAGATACGCAGTATTTT. This codes for CASSPPGGRGTDTQYF. V and J are TRBV6-1 and TRBJ2-3; tentatively, D is TRBD2 (6 bases). Trimming stripped 6 bases from V and 1 base from J, with 17 bases between. The CDR3 runs to 16 residues. Germline V gene data show CDR1 as MNHNS and CDR2 as SASEGT.

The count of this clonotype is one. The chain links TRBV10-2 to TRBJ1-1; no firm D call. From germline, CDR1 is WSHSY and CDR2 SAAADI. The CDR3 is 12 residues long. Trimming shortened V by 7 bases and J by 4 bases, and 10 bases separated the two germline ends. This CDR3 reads CASMRGSTEAFF. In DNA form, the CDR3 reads TGCGCCAGCATGCGGGGAAGCACTGAAGCTTTCTTT.

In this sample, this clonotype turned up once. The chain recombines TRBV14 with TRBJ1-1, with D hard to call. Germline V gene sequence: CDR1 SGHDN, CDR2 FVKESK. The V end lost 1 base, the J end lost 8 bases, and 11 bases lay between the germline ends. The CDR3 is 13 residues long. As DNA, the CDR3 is TGTGCCAGCAGCCAAGGAACCAACGGCGAAGCTTTCTTT. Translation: CASSQGTNGEAFF. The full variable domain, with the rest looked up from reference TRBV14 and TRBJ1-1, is EAGVTQFPSHSVIEKGQTVTLRCDPISGHDNLYWYRRVMGKEIKFLLHFVKESKQDESGMPNNRFLAERTGGTYSTLKVQPAELEDSGVYFCASSQGTNGEAFFGQGTRLTVV.

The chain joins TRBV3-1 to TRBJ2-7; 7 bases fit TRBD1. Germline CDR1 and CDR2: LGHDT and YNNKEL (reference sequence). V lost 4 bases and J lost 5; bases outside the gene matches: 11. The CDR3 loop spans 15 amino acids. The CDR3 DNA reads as TGTGCCAGCAGCCCCTCAGACAGGGCGAGGGACGAGCAGTACTTC. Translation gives CASSPSDRARDEQYF.

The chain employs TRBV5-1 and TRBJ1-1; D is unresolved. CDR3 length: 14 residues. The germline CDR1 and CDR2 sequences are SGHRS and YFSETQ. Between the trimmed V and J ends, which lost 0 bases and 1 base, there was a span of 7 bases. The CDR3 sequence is CASSLGSTNTEAFF. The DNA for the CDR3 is TGCGCCAGCAGCTTGGGTTCAACGAACACTGAAGCTTTCTTT.

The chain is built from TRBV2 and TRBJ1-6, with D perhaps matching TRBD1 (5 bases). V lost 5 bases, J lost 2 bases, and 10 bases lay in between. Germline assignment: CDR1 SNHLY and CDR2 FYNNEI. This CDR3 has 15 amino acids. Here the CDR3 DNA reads TGTGCCAGCAGTAGGGGAGACACCTATAATTCACCCCTCCACTTT. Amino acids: CASSRGDTYNSPLHF.

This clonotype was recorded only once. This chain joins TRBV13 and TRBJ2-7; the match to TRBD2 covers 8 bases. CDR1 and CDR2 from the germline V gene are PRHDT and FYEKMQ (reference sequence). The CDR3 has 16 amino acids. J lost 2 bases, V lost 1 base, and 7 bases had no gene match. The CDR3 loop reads CASSLVPAGVTYEQYF. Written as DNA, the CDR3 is TGTGCCAGCAGCTTAGTTCCAGCGGGAGTAACCTACGAGCAGTACTTC.

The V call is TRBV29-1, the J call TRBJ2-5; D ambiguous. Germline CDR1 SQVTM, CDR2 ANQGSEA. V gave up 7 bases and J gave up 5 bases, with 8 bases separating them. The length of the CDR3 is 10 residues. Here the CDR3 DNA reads TGCAGCGCCCGTTGGGAGACCCAGTACTTC. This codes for CSARWETQYF.

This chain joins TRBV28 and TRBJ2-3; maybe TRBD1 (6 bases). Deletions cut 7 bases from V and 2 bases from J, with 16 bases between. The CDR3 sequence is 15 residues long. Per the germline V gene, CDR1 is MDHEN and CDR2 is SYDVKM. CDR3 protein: CASNVNQGYTDTQYF. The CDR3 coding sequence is TGTGCCAGCAACGTTAACCAGGGGTACACAGATACGCAGTATTTT.

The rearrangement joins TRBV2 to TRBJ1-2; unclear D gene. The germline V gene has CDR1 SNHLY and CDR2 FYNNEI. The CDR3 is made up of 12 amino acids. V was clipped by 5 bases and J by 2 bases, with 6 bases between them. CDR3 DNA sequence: TGTGCCAGCAGTCCTGGGAACTATGGCTACACCTTC. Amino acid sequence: CASSPGNYGYTF.

As DNA, the CDR3 is TGCGCCAGCAGCCGCTCCCTTGAGACAGGCGGTTACGAGCAGTACTTC. This encodes CASSRSLETGGYEQYF. This chain links TRBV4-1 with TRBJ2-7; D possibly corresponds to TRBD1 (6 bases). V was trimmed by 4 bases and J by 4 bases, leaving 20 bases between them. CDR1 is MGHRA and CDR2 is YSYEKL in the germline V gene. The CDR3 runs to 16 residues.

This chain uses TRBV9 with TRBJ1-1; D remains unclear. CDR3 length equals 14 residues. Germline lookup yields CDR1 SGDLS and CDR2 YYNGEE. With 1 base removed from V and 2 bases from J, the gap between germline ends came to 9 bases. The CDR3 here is CASSVIESNTEAFF. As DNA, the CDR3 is TGTGCCAGCAGCGTAATAGAATCTAACACTGAAGCTTTCTTT.

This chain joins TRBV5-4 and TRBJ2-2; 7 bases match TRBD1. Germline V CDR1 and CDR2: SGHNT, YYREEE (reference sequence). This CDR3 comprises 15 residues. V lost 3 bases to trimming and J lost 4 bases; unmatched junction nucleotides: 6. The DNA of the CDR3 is TGTGCCAGCAGCTATCGACAGGGTTCCACCGGGGAGCTGTTTTTT. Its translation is CASSYRQGSTGELFF. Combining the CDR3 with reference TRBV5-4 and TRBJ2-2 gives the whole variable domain ETGVTQSPTHLIKTRGQQVTLRCSSQSGHNTVSWYQQALGQGPQFIFQYYREEENGRGNFPPRFSGLQFPNYSSELNVNALELDDSALYLCASSYRQGSTGELFFGEGSRLTVL.

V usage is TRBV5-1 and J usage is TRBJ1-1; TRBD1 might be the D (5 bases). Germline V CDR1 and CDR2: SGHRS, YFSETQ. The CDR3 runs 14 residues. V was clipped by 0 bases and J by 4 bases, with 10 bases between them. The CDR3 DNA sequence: TGCGCCAGCAGCTTGGATCAGGGAATCACTGAAGCTTTCTTT. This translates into CASSLDQGITEAFF. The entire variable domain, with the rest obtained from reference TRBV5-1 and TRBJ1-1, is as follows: KAGVTQTPRYLIKTRGQQVTLSCSPISGHRSVSWYQQTPGQGLQFLFEYFSETQRNKGNFPGRFSGRQFSNSRSEMNVSTLELGDSALYLCASSLDQGITEAFFGQGTRLTVV.